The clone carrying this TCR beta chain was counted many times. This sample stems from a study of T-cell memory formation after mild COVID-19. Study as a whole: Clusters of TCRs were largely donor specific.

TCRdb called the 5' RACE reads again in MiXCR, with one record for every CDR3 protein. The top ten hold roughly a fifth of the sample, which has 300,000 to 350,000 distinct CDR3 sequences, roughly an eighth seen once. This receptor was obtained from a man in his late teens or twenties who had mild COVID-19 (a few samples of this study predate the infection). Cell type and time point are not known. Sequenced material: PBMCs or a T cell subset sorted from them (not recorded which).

The DNA for the CDR3 is TGCGCCAGCAGCTTTGAGGGGAGAGGGGAAGAGACCCAGTACTTC. Translating it yields CASSFEGRGEETQYF. The rearrangement links TRBV5-1 to TRBJ2-5; D possibly uses TRBD1 or TRBD2 (5 bases each). The CDR3 loop spans 15 amino acids. CDR1 SGHRS and CDR2 YFSETQ come from the germline V gene. V dropped 2 bases and J dropped 3 bases, with 14 bases sitting between them.